Listed below are T cell receptor beta chains from one sample, sequenced in a study of T cell responses to AZD1222 COVID-19 vaccine. TCRdb's table, derived via immunoSEQ multiplex PCR, lists solely in-frame clones and lacks some. The repertoire includes more than 100,000 clones, 92% of them detected once, and 1.7% sits in the top ten. The material was peripheral blood, obtained on day 0 of AZD1222 vaccination. Receptors were obtained from an adult in good health. The CDR3 runs from the conserved cysteine through the conserved F or W. The D gene is left open where the match is weak. Not every row has a clone size; where given, it reads once, few, many or a size class.

j_call v_call d_call clone_size cdr3_aa cdr3_nt
TRBJ1-2 TRBV6-5 TRBD1 NA CASSQGQGEGWGYTF TGTGCCAGCAGTCAGGGACAGGGCGAAGGGTGGGGCTACACCTTC
TRBJ1-1 TRBV3-1/TRBV3-2 NA NA CASSDEGGLDTEAFF TGTGCCAGCAGCGATGAGGGGGGGCTGGACACTGAAGCTTTCTTT
TRBJ2-7 TRBV11-2 TRBD1 NA CASSFDRGPYEQYF TGTGCCAGCAGCTTCGACAGGGGGCCCTACGAGCAGTACTTC
TRBJ2-1 TRBV5-1 NA NA CASSPGESYNEQFF TGCGCCAGCAGCCCGGGGGAGAGCTACAATGAGCAGTTCTTC
TRBJ1-1 TRBV9 TRBD1 NA CASSAYRGGTEAFF TGTGCCAGCAGCGCCTACAGGGGGGGCACTGAAGCTTTCTTT
TRBJ1-3 TRBV5-1 NA NA CASSLGGQGNTIYF TGCGCCAGCAGCTTGGGAGGGCAAGGAAACACCATATATTTT
TRBJ1-1 TRBV5-4 NA NA CASSLDQEAFF TGTGCCAGCAGCTTGGATCAGGAAGCTTTCTTT
TRBJ2-1 TRBV2 NA NA CASRRGNSYNEQFF TGTGCCAGCAGGAGGGGGAACTCCTACAATGAGCAGTTCTTC
TRBJ2-1 TRBV3-1/TRBV3-2 NA NA CASRGVGRYNEQFF TGTGCCAGCAGGGGAGTGGGGCGTTACAATGAGCAGTTCTTC
TRBJ2-2 TRBV5-4 TRBD1 NA CASSLVLTGAGGELFF TGTGCCAGCAGCTTGGTTTTGACAGGGGCGGGCGGGGAGCTGTTTTTT
TRBJ1-2 TRBV2 NA NA CASGDRRVGGYTF TGTGCCAGCGGGGACCGACGTGTTGGTGGCTACACCTTC
TRBJ1-5 TRBV5-6 NA NA CASSLAGGVRSTAAQPQHF TGTGCCAGCAGCTTGGCGGGGGGCGTCCGTTCAACGGCGGCCCAGCCCCAGCATTTT
TRBJ2-3 TRBV29-1 NA NA CSVPGFHLGQYF TGCAGCGTTCCGGGGTTCCACCTGGGGCAGTATTTT
TRBJ1-3 TRBV6-6 NA once CASSQGYSGNTIYF TGTGCCAGCAGTCAGGGCTACTCTGGAAACACCATATATTTT
TRBJ1-1 TRBV4-1 TRBD1 NA CASSQDRPGGSDTEAFF TGCGCCAGCAGCCAAGATCGACCAGGGGGGTCGGACACTGAAGCTTTCTTT
TRBJ2-1 TRBV3-1/TRBV3-2 TRBD2 NA CASSQDSAGDPFF TGTGCCAGCAGCCAAGATTCAGCGGGAGACCCGTTCTTC
TRBJ1-1 TRBV9 NA NA CASSGGGPWEDTEAFF TGTGCCAGCAGCGGGGGCGGGCCATGGGAGGACACTGAAGCTTTCTTT
TRBJ1-5 TRBV24-1 NA NA CATSDRQEGRPQHF TGTGCCACCAGTGACCGCCAAGAGGGACGACCCCAGCATTTT
TRBJ1-2 TRBV10-3 TRBD1 once CAISPGQGNYGYTF TGTGCCATCAGCCCGGGACAGGGTAACTATGGCTACACCTTC
TRBJ1-1 TRBV6-2/TRBV6-3 TRBD1 NA CASSSTGGGFGTEAFF TGTGCCAGCAGCAGTACGGGAGGGGGCTTCGGCACTGAAGCTTTCTTT
TRBJ2-3 TRBV19 NA NA CASSTEDYTDTQYF TGTGCCAGTAGTACTGAGGATTACACAGATACGCAGTATTTT
TRBJ1-5 TRBV4-2 NA NA CASSLQAGSGNQPQHF TGTGCCAGCAGCCTCCAGGCGGGTAGTGGCAATCAGCCCCAGCATTTT
TRBJ1-1 TRBV7-9 NA once CASSIDRNTEAFF TGTGCCAGCAGCATCGACAGGAACACTGAAGCTTTCTTT
TRBJ1-5 TRBV7-9 NA NA CATGPNQPQHF TGTGCCACGGGCCCTAATCAGCCCCAGCATTTT
TRBJ1-5 TRBV6-1 NA NA CASSDLLAGRQPQHF TGTGCCAGCAGTGATTTGCTGGCAGGGCGGCAGCCCCAGCATTTT
TRBJ1-2 TRBV30 NA few CAWSVGLRGRHAANYGYTF TGTGCCTGGAGTGTCGGGTTGCGGGGGAGACACGCCGCTAACTATGGCTACACCTTC
TRBJ2-5 TRBV11-2 NA NA CASSLGLQETQYF TGTGCCAGCAGCTTGGGACTTCAAGAGACCCAGTACTTC
TRBJ2-1 TRBV6-4 NA NA CASKVDGRGNEQFF TGTGCCAGCAAAGTTGACGGTCGAGGGAATGAGCAGTTCTTC